The T cell receptor (beta chain) described here comes from a study of high-grade serous ovarian cancer treatment subgroups. Study at large: On average, approximately 14,000 reads and 7,000 to 8,500 unique TCR beta rearrangements were obtained per sample.

This CDR3 has 16 residues. Germline loops: CDR1 SGHVS, CDR2 FNYEAQ. Turning to this clone: The target antigen is unknown. At one end, the junction sequence differs from germline, possibly due to a read error.

Profiling relied on immunoSEQ multiplex PCR, and the TCRdb table lists in-frame clones only, not all of them. The sample includes about 3,200 clones, roughly 63% of them seen just once. Tumor samples were obtained before definitive surgery or chemotherapy. General study results and limits: Spatial context was lost because tumors were sequenced in bulk.

The sample comprised tumor tissue. This clonotype was sampled from a human donor with high-grade serous ovarian cancer. The chain uses TRBV7-6 and TRBJ2-5; 9 bases are a match to TRBD2. Matching the DNA end better, TRBJ2-7 makes the J call doubtful. This chain's CDR3 is CASSLGAGTSSNEQYF. DNA of the CDR3: TGTGCCAGCAGCTTGGGGGCCGGGACTAGCTCCAACGAGCAGTACTTC.